Below, one TCR beta chain is given with its context. The data were obtained in a study of blood T cell repertoires in COVID-19. Profiled with immunoSEQ multiplex PCR; TCRdb holds only in-frame clones, not every one. The data contain approximately 290,000 clones, about 85% of them singletons. The CDR3 has 16 residues. Germline CDR1 reads MNHEY; CDR2 reads SMNVEV (reference sequence). V was clipped by 6 bases and J by 0 bases; unmatched bases: 8. The rearrangement uses TRBV27 and TRBJ1-3; the match to TRBD1 covers 7 bases. Input material: peripheral blood. The source of this sequence is a human donor with COVID-19, enrolled during active disease. The donor label of this sample is uncertain. CDR3 loop: CASRPGGAASGNTIYF. DNA for the CDR3: TGTGCCAGCAGGCCAGGGGGTGCTGCCTCTGGAAACACCATATATTTT.